This T cell receptor beta chain was retrieved from a study of cytomegalovirus exposure and HLA in healthy donors. The PCR ran on 60 Vbeta and 13 Jbeta primers. Some clones are missing from TCRdb's copy, which holds only in-frame ones; the method was immunoSEQ multiplex PCR. Found here are 200,000 or so clones, over 75% of them singletons; the top ten hold 1.3%. V was clipped by 5 bases and J by 5 bases; unmatched bases: 10. The CDR3 is made up of 16 amino acids. Germline V gene lookup returns CDR1 LNHDA and CDR2 SQIVND (reference sequence). Sequenced input: PBMCs. The V and J genes are TRBV19 and TRBJ2-7; 12 bases map to TRBD1. The clonotype comes from a human donor in good health. This chain's CDR3 is CASSAYPGQGAHEQYF. The CDR3 DNA is TGTGCCAGTAGTGCGTACCCGGGACAGGGGGCCCACGAGCAGTACTTC.